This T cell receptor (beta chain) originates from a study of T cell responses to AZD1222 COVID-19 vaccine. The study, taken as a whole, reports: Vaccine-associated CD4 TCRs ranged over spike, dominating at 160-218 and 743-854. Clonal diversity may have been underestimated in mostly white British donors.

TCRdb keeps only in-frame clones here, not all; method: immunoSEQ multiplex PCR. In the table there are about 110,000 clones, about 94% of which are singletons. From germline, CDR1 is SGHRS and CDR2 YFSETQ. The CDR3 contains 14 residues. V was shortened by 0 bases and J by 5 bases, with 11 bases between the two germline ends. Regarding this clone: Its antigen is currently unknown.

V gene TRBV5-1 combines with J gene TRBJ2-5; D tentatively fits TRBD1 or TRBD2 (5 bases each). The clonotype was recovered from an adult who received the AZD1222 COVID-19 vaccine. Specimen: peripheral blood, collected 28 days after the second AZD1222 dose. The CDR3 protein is CASSLGHGTETQYF. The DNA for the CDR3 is TGCGCCAGCAGCTTGGGACACGGGACGGAGACCCAGTACTTC.